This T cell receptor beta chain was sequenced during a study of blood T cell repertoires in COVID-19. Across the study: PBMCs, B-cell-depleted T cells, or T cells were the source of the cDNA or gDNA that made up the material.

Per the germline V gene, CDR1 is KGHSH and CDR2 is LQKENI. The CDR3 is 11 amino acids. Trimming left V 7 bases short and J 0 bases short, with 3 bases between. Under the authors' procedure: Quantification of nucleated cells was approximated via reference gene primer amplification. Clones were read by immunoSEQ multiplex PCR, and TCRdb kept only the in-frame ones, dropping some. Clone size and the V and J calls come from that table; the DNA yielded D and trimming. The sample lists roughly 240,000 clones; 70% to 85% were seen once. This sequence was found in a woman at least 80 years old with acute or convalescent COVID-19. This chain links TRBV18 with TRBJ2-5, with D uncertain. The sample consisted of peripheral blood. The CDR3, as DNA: TGTGCCAGCTTCAACCAAGAGACCCAGTACTTC. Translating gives CASFNQETQYF.